A selection of T cell receptor beta chains follows, all from one sample in a study of blood T cell repertoires in COVID-19. Profiled with immunoSEQ multiplex PCR; TCRdb holds only in-frame clones, not every one. The table shows about 180,000 clones, with 86% occurring only once. Source material: peripheral blood. These receptors were taken from a man aged 70-80 years with active or convalescent COVID-19. CDR3s include the opening cysteine and the closing phenylalanine or tryptophan. Fields, in order: CDR3 length, V gene, D gene, J gene, clone size, CDR3 protein, CDR3 DNA. D genes are given only for firm matches. Size values are once, few and many counts, or a class for expanded clones, and some rows have none.

>15|TRBV5-4|NA|TRBJ2-2|NA
CASSFSGVDTGELFF
TGTGCCAGCAGCTTTTCGGGAGTCGACACCGGGGAGCTGTTTTTT
>13|TRBV6-2/TRBV6-3|NA|TRBJ1-2|many
CASSPGHRYGYTF
TGTGCCAGCAGCCCGGGACACCGCTATGGCTACACCTTC
>16|TRBV19|NA|TRBJ1-3|NA
CASSIAGTAAGNTIYF
TGTGCCAGTAGTATAGCGGGTACTGCGGCTGGAAACACCATATATTTT
>14|TRBV5-1|NA|TRBJ2-7|NA
CASTPGLYTYEQYF
TGCGCCAGCACTCCCGGACTGTACACCTACGAGCAGTACTTC
>14|TRBV7-7|TRBD2|TRBJ2-1|NA
CASSPPGRANEQFF
TGTGCTAGCAGCCCTCCGGGGAGGGCCAATGAGCAGTTCTTC
>13|TRBV7-9|NA|TRBJ2-3|NA
CASSKQGTDTQYF
TGTGCCAGCAGCAAGCAGGGCACAGATACGCAGTATTTT
>14|TRBV30|TRBD2|TRBJ2-3|NA
CAWRVAGAIRGQYF
TGTGCCTGGAGGGTAGCGGGGGCCATAAGAGGGCAGTATTTT
>15|TRBV7-2|TRBD2|TRBJ2-7|NA
CASSLETSGRPEQYF
TGTGCCAGCAGCTTAGAGACTAGCGGGAGACCCGAGCAGTACTTC
>16|TRBV10-1|TRBD1|TRBJ1-1|NA
CASSDRGQGVNTEAFF
TGCGCCAGCAGTGACCGCGGACAGGGAGTGAACACTGAAGCTTTCTTT
>16|TRBV7-6|TRBD1|TRBJ1-3|NA
CASSSYRDRAGNTIYF
TGTGCCAGCAGCTCCTACCGGGACAGGGCTGGAAACACCATATATTTT
>14|TRBV7-3|TRBD1|TRBJ1-5|few
CASSLGQGDQPQHF
TGTGCCAGCAGCTTGGGCCAGGGGGACCAGCCCCAGCATTTT
>14|TRBV5-1|TRBD2|TRBJ2-7|NA
CASSGRGGAYEQYF
TGCGCCAGCAGCGGGCGCGGGGGAGCCTACGAGCAGTACTTC
>13|TRBV11-1|TRBD1|TRBJ1-5|NA
CASSRDRVEPQHF
TGTGCCAGCAGCCGGGACAGGGTGGAACCCCAGCATTTT
>13|TRBV7-3|NA|TRBJ2-5|NA
CASSLSGQETQYF
TGTGCCAGCAGCTTAAGCGGACAAGAGACCCAGTACTTC
>17|TRBV18|TRBD1|TRBJ2-7|NA
CASSPLAKGANSNEQYF
TGTGCCAGCTCACCTTTAGCAAAGGGGGCGAATTCTAACGAGCAGTACTTC
>13|TRBV30|NA|TRBJ1-1|NA
CAWSPGVYTEAFF
TGTGCCTGGAGTCCCGGGGTTTATACTGAAGCTTTCTTT
>14|TRBV19|TRBD2|TRBJ2-5|NA
CATALAGGLETQYF
TGTGCCACCGCCCTAGCGGGGGGGCTGGAGACCCAGTACTTC
>15|TRBV19|NA|TRBJ2-7|NA
CASSITPGGGYEQYF
TGTGCCAGTAGTATTACCCCCGGGGGAGGCTACGAGCAGTACTTC
>15|TRBV10-3|NA|TRBJ2-3|NA
CAISLGHPSTDTQYF
TGTGCCATCAGCTTGGGGCACCCTAGCACAGATACGCAGTATTTT
>19|TRBV14|TRBD1|TRBJ1-4|NA
CASSQGVTLPGQGNEKLFF
TGTGCCAGCAGCCAAGGCGTCACTCTCCCGGGACAGGGTAATGAAAAACTGTTTTTT
>13|TRBV6-2/TRBV6-3|NA|TRBJ2-5|NA
CASSYGTQETQYF
TGTGCCAGCAGTTATGGGACTCAAGAGACCCAGTACTTC
>13|TRBV5-1|TRBD1|TRBJ1-1|NA
CASSPLGQPEAFF
TGCGCCAGCAGCCCCCTGGGACAGCCCGAAGCTTTCTTT
>19|TRBV5-3|TRBD2|TRBJ2-2|NA
CARSLEASGTRRGTGELFF
TGTGCCAGAAGCTTGGAGGCTAGCGGGACTCGACGGGGCACCGGGGAGCTGTTTTTT
>18|TRBV19|NA|TRBJ1-3|NA
CASRPSAGTSSSGNTIYF
TGTGCCAGTAGGCCTTCCGCCGGGACATCGAGCTCTGGAAACACCATATATTTT